The sequence of this TCR beta chain was determined in a study of blood T cell repertoires in COVID-19. Across the whole study: Collection of acute and convalescent COVID-19 samples took place in the United States, Italy and Spain. T cells, B-cell-depleted T cells, or PBMCs provided the cDNA or gDNA that served as material.

The V and J ends lost 3 bases and 9 bases, in that order; junction bases with no gene match: 7. The germline gives CDR1 LGHDT, CDR2 YNNKEL (reference sequence). CDR3 size: 14 residues. In the source study's methods: Quantification of nucleated cells was approximated via reference gene primer amplification. Sequenced by immunoSEQ multiplex PCR; TCRdb stores in-frame clones only, minus some. That table supplies the V and J calls and clone size; D and trimming were determined from the DNA. The profile shows some 50,000 clones, around 87% of them singletons. Material: peripheral blood. The genes are TRBV3-1 (or the pseudogene TRBV3-2) and TRBJ2-1, with 8 positions matching TRBD2. This clonotype was obtained from a man in his fifties or sixties with acute or convalescent COVID-19. The CDR3 loop reads CASSHFGLALEQFF. The CDR3 DNA sequence: TGTGCCAGCAGCCACTTCGGACTAGCCCTTGAGCAGTTCTTC.